What follows are 19 T cell receptor beta chains derived from one specimen sequenced in a study of blood T cell repertoires in COVID-19. TCRdb's copy holds only in-frame clones and misses some; the assay was immunoSEQ multiplex PCR. Counted here are 70,000 to 80,000 clones, roughly 90% occurring once; the ten biggest clones make up around 6.7%. Sequenced material: peripheral blood. The receptors derive from a woman aged 45-65 years with acute or convalescent COVID-19.

This rearrangement joins TRBV5-6 to TRBJ2-7, with D possibly TRBD2 on 5 matching bases. The CDR3 consists of 13 residues. V dropped 4 bases and J dropped 2 bases, with 10 bases sitting between them. Germline V lookup: CDR1 SGHDT, CDR2 YYEEEE. The CDR3 here is CASSGLVTYEQYF. The CDR3 nucleotides read TGTGCCAGCAGCGGACTGGTAACCTACGAGCAGTACTTC.

The chain uses TRBV5-5 and TRBJ1-2; the match to TRBD1 covers 7 bases. The V and J ends lost 4 bases and 4 bases, in that order; junction bases with no gene match: 7. This CDR3 has 14 residues. Looked up from germline, CDR1 is SGHKS and CDR2 is YYEKEE (reference sequence). CDR3 nucleotides: TGTGCCAGCAGCCCAACCGGGACAGCCTATGGCTACACCTTC. This gives the protein CASSPTGTAYGYTF.

V gene TRBV5-1 combines with J gene TRBJ1-1, with 8 bases identical to TRBD1. Germline V gives CDR1 SGHRS, CDR2 YFSETQ. The CDR3 is 16 residues long. The V and J ends lost 1 base and 3 bases, in that order; junction bases with no gene match: 8. The CDR3 protein is CASSLQAGGLDTEAFF. CDR3 DNA: TGCGCCAGCAGCTTGCAGGCAGGGGGCTTGGACACTGAAGCTTTCTTT.

The chain links TRBV29-1 to TRBJ2-3; 13 nucleotides agree with TRBD2. CDR3 size: 16 residues. V was pared by 6 bases and J by 0 bases, with 6 bases of the junction left unmatched. The germline CDR1 and CDR2 sequences are SQVTM and ANQGSEA. The CDR3 reads CSVSGTSGTSTDTQYF. In DNA, the CDR3 is TGCAGCGTGAGCGGGACTAGCGGGACTAGCACAGATACGCAGTATTTT.

This chain joins TRBV6-4 and TRBJ1-2; a possible D gene is TRBD1 (5 bases). V was shortened by 2 bases and J by 7 bases, with 26 bases between the two germline ends. The germline gives CDR1 MRHNA, CDR2 SNTAGT. The CDR3 covers 18 residues. The CDR3 loop reads CASSDGRQGLGLGRGYTF. The CDR3 DNA is TGTGCCAGCAGTGACGGAAGGCAGGGATTGGGGCTTGGTCGTGGCTACACCTTC.

The chain employs TRBV29-1 and TRBJ1-2; possibly TRBD1 for D (6 bases). The CDR3 covers 16 residues. Germline CDR1 reads SQVTM; CDR2 reads ANQGSEA. The germline V and J ends were trimmed by 0 bases and 5 bases, with 19 bases remaining between them. The CDR3 bases are TGCAGCGTTGAAGATCGGGGGGCAGGGGACTCGTATGGCTACACCTTC. This translates into CSVEDRGAGDSYGYTF.

This chain connects TRBV5-1 to TRBJ2-1; D might be TRBD1 (5 bases). CDR1 and CDR2 from the germline V gene are SGHRS and YFSETQ. The CDR3 length is 15 residues. V was clipped by 2 bases and J by 4 bases, with 13 bases between them. The chain's CDR3 is CASSFLQGGYNEQFF. CDR3 DNA: TGCGCCAGCAGCTTTCTGCAGGGTGGTTACAATGAGCAGTTCTTC.

The gene calls are TRBV4-1 and TRBJ1-2; D gene uncertain. V was pared by 3 bases and J by 9 bases, with 14 bases between. From germline, CDR1 is MGHRA and CDR2 YSYEKL. The CDR3 totals 13 residues. The CDR3 sequence: CASSQVEGQSYTF. CDR3 nucleotide sequence: TGCGCCAGCAGCCAGGTTGAGGGCCAAAGCTACACCTTC.

The CDR3 DNA reads as TGTGCCAGCGGCGACAGGGGTCGTGTCGGCTACACCTTC. It yields the protein CASGDRGRVGYTF. This sequence joins TRBV3-1 (or the pseudogene TRBV3-2) and TRBJ1-2; 8 nucleotides agree with TRBD1. Germline V gives CDR1 LGHDT, CDR2 YNNKEL (reference sequence). Trimming took 8 bases from V and 8 from J; bases not matched to a gene: 10. The CDR3 length is 13 residues.

V usage is TRBV19 and J usage is TRBJ2-7; D perhaps matches TRBD2 (6 bases). The CDR3 contains 15 residues. The germline V gene encodes CDR1 LNHDA and CDR2 SQIVND (reference sequence). V was pared by 5 bases and J by 0 bases, with 14 bases between. CDR3 loop: CASSPSGSSSYEQYF. CDR3 nucleotides: TGTGCCAGTAGTCCCAGCGGGTCCAGCTCCTACGAGCAGTACTTC.

The genes are TRBV7-9 and TRBJ1-1, with a possible D match to TRBD1 (5 bases). The CDR3 contains 13 residues. The germline V gene encodes CDR1 SEHNR and CDR2 FQNEAQ (reference sequence). The V gene lost 8 bases and the J gene lost 7 bases, with 17 bases spanning the gap. The CDR3 is CASEGQGNGEAFF. Here the CDR3 DNA reads TGTGCCAGCGAAGGGCAGGGTAATGGTGAAGCTTTCTTT.

The table lists this clone with a count of one. This CDR3 is CASRLRTGERHGYTF. CDR3 in DNA: TGTGCCAGCAGACTGAGGACAGGCGAACGTCATGGCTACACCTTC. The V gene is TRBV27, the J gene TRBJ1-2; TRBD1 matches 7 bases. In germline, CDR1 is MNHEY, CDR2 SMNVEV (reference sequence). V dropped 6 bases and J dropped 6; count of bases not matched to a gene: 13. The CDR3 runs to 15 residues.

The gene calls are TRBV10-1 and TRBJ1-6; 10 nucleotides match TRBD1. Germline CDR1 is WNHNN and CDR2 is SYGVQD (reference sequence). The CDR3 covers 14 residues. Trimming at V came to 8 bases and at J to 6 bases, leaving 4 bases not matched to a gene. CDR3: CASSRDRGNSPLHF. CDR3 nucleotide sequence: TGCGCCAGCTCGAGGGACAGGGGTAATTCACCCCTCCACTTT.

The V and J genes are TRBV27 and TRBJ2-7; 7 bases map to TRBD2. With 2 bases clipped from V and 3 bases from J, the junction kept 7 bases outside the gene matches. The CDR3 has 15 residues. Germline loops: CDR1 MNHEY, CDR2 SMNVEV (reference sequence). The CDR3 DNA sequence: TGTGCCAGCAGTTTAATTGGCGGGAGAGACTACGAGCAGTACTTC. This gives the protein CASSLIGGRDYEQYF.

J is TRBJ1-1 and V is TRBV12-3 or TRBV12-4; D remains ambiguous. CDR3 size: 11 residues. Trimming took 4 bases from V and 3 from J, leaving 3 bases between them. The CDR3 region has the DNA TGTGCCAGCAGTTCCTACACTGAAGCTTTCTTT. Translated: CASSSYTEAFF.

The chain has TRBV6-4 and TRBJ2-2; the D is unclear. The CDR3 covers 20 residues. Germline CDR1 MRHNA, CDR2 SNTAGT. Trimming removed 4 bases from V and 0 bases from J, with 24 bases in between. The CDR3: CASSGSPSGFFSANTGELFF. Here the CDR3 DNA reads TGTGCCAGCAGTGGGTCCCCGTCGGGTTTTTTTTCCGCGAACACCGGGGAGCTGTTTTTT.

In nucleotides, the CDR3 is TGCGCCAGCAGCCCCCGGACAGTGGGGAATGAGCAGTTCTTC. Protein product: CASSPRTVGNEQFF. The gene calls are TRBV5-1 and TRBJ2-1; D perhaps matches TRBD1 (6 bases). The CDR3 sequence is 14 residues long. Trimming pared 4 bases from V and 7 bases from J, leaving 15 bases between. Germline CDR1 and CDR2: SGHRS and YFSETQ.

This clone appeared once. The V gene is TRBV18, the J gene TRBJ2-5; a weak D match, TRBD2 (6 bases). The CDR3 sequence is 13 residues long. V shed 0 bases and J shed 5 bases, with 7 bases lying between them. Germline CDR1 is KGHSH and CDR2 is LQKENI. CDR3 bases: TGTGCCAGCTCACCACCTGGAGGGGAGACCCAGTACTTC. It codes for CASSPPGGETQYF.

V and J are TRBV9 and TRBJ2-7, with 9 bases aligning to TRBD1. Trimming at V came to 0 bases and at J to 5 bases, leaving 6 bases not matched to a gene. CDR1 SGDLS and CDR2 YYNGEE come from the germline V gene. The CDR3 loop spans 15 amino acids. CDR3 nucleotides: TGTGCCAGCAGCGTAGGGGGGACAGGGACCCACGAGCAGTACTTC. Translating it yields CASSVGGTGTHEQYF.